A selection of T cell receptor beta chains follows, all from one sample in a study of beta chain features in type 1 diabetes. TCRdb keeps only in-frame clones here, not all; method: immunoSEQ multiplex PCR. The sample yields 220,000 or so clones, approximately 70% seen once. The sequenced sample was naive CD4+ T cells from blood. These receptors originate from a man aged 30-40 years in good health. Each CDR3 is given with its conserved first and last residue. The order of the fields is V gene, J gene, D gene, clone size, CDR3 protein, CDR3 DNA. A D gene is named only where the DNA matches it firmly. Expanded clones are given a class, and other clones once, few, many or no size at all.

TRBV25-1	TRBJ1-5	TRBD1	.	CANRGMGNQPQHF	TGTGCCAACAGGGGTATGGGCAATCAGCCCCAGCATTTT
TRBV7-8	TRBJ1-1	TRBD1	few	CASSWDRGGTEAFF	TGTGCCAGCAGCTGGGACAGGGGCGGGACTGAAGCTTTCTTT
TRBV5-1	TRBJ1-1	.	.	CASSLGPRRTEAFF	TGCGCCAGCAGCTTGGGTCCGAGGCGCACTGAAGCTTTCTTT
TRBV25-1	TRBJ1-1	.	.	CASSDSTRHTEAFF	TGTGCCAGCAGTGATTCAACGCGGCACACTGAAGCTTTCTTT
TRBV5-1	TRBJ2-7	.	.	CASSLEGLQYSYEQYF	TGCGCCAGCAGCTTGGAGGGGCTTCAATACTCCTACGAGCAGTACTTC
TRBV30	TRBJ1-2	TRBD1	.	CAWSALPGQGGGYTF	TGTGCCTGGAGTGCACTCCCGGGACAGGGAGGCGGCTACACCTTC
TRBV5-6	TRBJ2-4	TRBD1	.	CASSLLTGTGWRNIQYF	TGTGCCAGCAGCTTACTTACCGGGACAGGGTGGAGAAACATTCAGTACTTC
TRBV2	TRBJ1-4	.	.	CASSPEGFNEKLFF	TGTGCCAGCAGTCCGGAGGGATTTAATGAAAAACTGTTTTTT
TRBV4-3	TRBJ2-1	.	.	CASSQEPLLGSYNEQFF	TGCGCCAGCAGCCAAGAACCTCTCCTTGGCTCCTACAATGAGCAGTTCTTC
TRBV7-9	TRBJ2-5	.	once	CASSQGDRVQETQYF	TGTGCCAGCAGCCAAGGAGACAGAGTTCAAGAGACCCAGTACTTC
TRBV29-1	TRBJ2-3	.	once	CSVEDYRTDTQYF	TGCAGCGTAGAAGACTATCGCACAGATACGCAGTATTTT
TRBV10-3	TRBJ2-7	.	.	CAIRTNSYEQYF	TGTGCCATCAGAACGAACTCCTACGAGCAGTACTTC
TRBV7-2	TRBJ2-7	TRBD1	.	CASSLRQGGSYEQYF	TGTGCCAGCAGCTTAAGACAGGGTGGTAGCTACGAGCAGTACTTC
TRBV29-1	TRBJ2-5	.	few	CSVVPGMGQETQYF	TGCAGCGTTGTTCCGGGGATGGGGCAAGAGACCCAGTACTTC
TRBV4-1	TRBJ1-1	.	.	CASSQDVVRASRTEAFF	TGCGCCAGCAGCCAAGATGTCGTTAGGGCTTCACGGACTGAAGCTTTCTTT
TRBV29-1	TRBJ1-2	.	.	CSVENSGYGYTF	TGCAGCGTTGAAAACAGTGGCTATGGCTACACCTTC
TRBV5-1	TRBJ2-5	.	.	CASSLVREGETQYF	TGCGCCAGCAGCTTGGTCAGGGAAGGAGAGACCCAGTACTTC
TRBV29-1	TRBJ2-5	.	few	CSGGTFGQETQYF	TGCAGCGGCGGGACTTTCGGCCAAGAGACCCAGTACTTC
TRBV19	TRBJ2-5	.	.	CASSSPVSSQETQYF	TGTGCCAGTAGTAGCCCCGTTTCCAGCCAAGAGACCCAGTACTTC
TRBV25-1	TRBJ2-7	.	.	CASSDFRGSRNEQYF	TGTGCCAGCAGTGATTTTCGGGGAAGTCGGAACGAGCAGTACTTC
TRBV29-1	TRBJ2-1	.	.	CSVDSGPSSYNEQFF	TGCAGCGTTGATAGCGGCCCGAGCTCCTACAATGAGCAGTTCTTC
TRBV28	TRBJ2-5	.	few	CASRQTTGETQYF	TGTGCCAGCAGACAGACAACAGGGGAGACCCAGTACTTC
TRBV5-1	TRBJ1-4	.	few	CASSLGPEGEKLFF	TGCGCCAGCAGCTTGGGACCTGAGGGTGAAAAACTGTTTTTT
TRBV20-1	TRBJ2-7	.	.	CSASLVGEQYF	TGCAGTGCTAGTTTGGTGGGGGAGCAGTACTTC
TRBV30	TRBJ1-5	.	.	CAWSSGGQPQHF	TGTGCCTGGAGTTCTGGGGGTCAGCCCCAGCATTTT
TRBV28	TRBJ2-5	.	few	CASTPRRLQETQYF	TGTGCCAGCACCCCCCGTAGGCTACAAGAGACCCAGTACTTC